The rows below give T cell receptor beta chains drawn from one sample of a study of T-cell reconstitution after alpha-beta-depleted transplantation in children. In TCRdb, the PCR reads were re-called with MiXCR into one record per CDR3 protein. The table has hundreds of thousands of distinct CDR3 sequences, under 15% seen once; the top ten hold 2.2%. The sequencing here drew on PBMCs, mostly from graft donor cells, taken 360 days after TCRalphabeta/CD19-depleted stem cell transplant. The source is a male patient aged 10-17 years who had a stem cell transplant for acute myeloid leukemia, so the T cells may come from the graft donor. The CDR3 runs from the conserved cysteine through the conserved F or W. D genes are given only for firm matches. Expanded clones get a size class; other rows say once, few or many, or leave the size out.

d_call cdr3_length j_call v_call clone_size cdr3_aa cdr3_nt
NA 14 TRBJ2-7 TRBV6-2/TRBV6-3 NA CASSLAVPTYEQYF TGTGCCAGCAGCCTCGCGGTGCCTACCTACGAGCAGTACTTC
NA 15 TRBJ2-1 TRBV9 NA CASSVGGWGPGEQFF TGTGCCAGCAGCGTAGGGGGTTGGGGTCCTGGTGAGCAGTTCTTC
TRBD2 17 TRBJ2-3 TRBV20-1 NA CSDIAPLAGGPADTQYF TGCAGTGATATCGCGCCGCTAGCGGGAGGGCCTGCAGATACGCAGTATTTT
NA 14 TRBJ2-4 TRBV29-1 NA CSAEPLLAKNIQYF TGCAGCGCAGAACCACTCTTAGCCAAAAACATTCAGTACTTC
TRBD2 15 TRBJ2-1 TRBV12-3/TRBV12-4 many CASSPTSGGYNEQFF TGTGCCAGCAGTCCGACTAGCGGGGGTTACAATGAGCAGTTCTTC
TRBD2 14 TRBJ2-7 TRBV3-1 many CASSPTSGPYEQYF TGTGCCAGCAGCCCGACTAGCGGACCTTACGAGCAGTACTTC
TRBD1 13 TRBJ2-7 TRBV29-1 many CSVGLTGPYEQYF TGCAGCGTTGGTTTGACAGGGCCGTACGAGCAGTACTTC
NA 15 TRBJ2-7 TRBV29-1 NA CSVEARGGRVGEQYF TGCAGCGTTGAAGCGAGGGGGGGGAGGGTTGGGGAGCAGTACTTC
NA 13 TRBJ2-5 TRBV5-6 few CASSFGPDGTQYF TGTGCCAGCAGCTTCGGCCCGGATGGGACCCAGTACTTC
NA 15 TRBJ2-2 TRBV11-3 NA CASSSGPVRRGELFF TGTGCCAGCAGCTCCGGACCAGTGAGGAGGGGGGAGCTGTTTTTT
TRBD2 11 TRBJ2-1 TRBV24-1 many CATLAGGEQFF TGTGCCACGTTAGCGGGAGGGGAGCAGTTCTTC
NA 12 TRBJ2-1 TRBV20-1 few CSARLPGDEQFF TGCAGTGCTAGACTCCCAGGGGATGAGCAGTTCTTC
NA 14 TRBJ2-7 TRBV29-1 NA CSVTLFEGAYEQYF TGCAGCGTTACCCTCTTTGAGGGGGCCTACGAGCAGTACTTC
TRBD2 15 TRBJ2-1 TRBV20-1 few CSARRLAGDVNEQFF TGCAGTGCTAGACGACTAGCGGGAGATGTCAATGAGCAGTTCTTC
NA 13 TRBJ1-2 TRBV20-1 few CSARTERLYGYTF TGCAGTGCCCGGACAGAGAGGCTCTATGGCTACACCTTC
NA 12 TRBJ2-1 TRBV29-1 few CSVEMLPYEQFF TGCAGCGTTGAAATGCTTCCTTATGAGCAGTTCTTC
NA 17 TRBJ2-1 TRBV7-8 many CASSLVGSGWGWNEQFF TGTGCCAGCAGCTTAGTGGGGTCCGGCTGGGGGTGGAATGAGCAGTTCTTC
NA 18 TRBJ1-2 TRBV11-2 NA CASSLVLSGASTNYGYTF TGTGCCAGCAGCTTAGTATTGTCAGGAGCCAGTACTAACTATGGCTACACCTTC
NA 14 TRBJ1-5 TRBV18 NA CASSPSSGFQPQHF TGTGCCAGCTCACCATCTTCTGGTTTTCAGCCCCAGCATTTT
NA 15 TRBJ2-7 TRBV29-1 few CSVEDGKGDPYEQYF TGCAGCGTTGAAGATGGGAAAGGGGACCCCTACGAGCAGTACTTC